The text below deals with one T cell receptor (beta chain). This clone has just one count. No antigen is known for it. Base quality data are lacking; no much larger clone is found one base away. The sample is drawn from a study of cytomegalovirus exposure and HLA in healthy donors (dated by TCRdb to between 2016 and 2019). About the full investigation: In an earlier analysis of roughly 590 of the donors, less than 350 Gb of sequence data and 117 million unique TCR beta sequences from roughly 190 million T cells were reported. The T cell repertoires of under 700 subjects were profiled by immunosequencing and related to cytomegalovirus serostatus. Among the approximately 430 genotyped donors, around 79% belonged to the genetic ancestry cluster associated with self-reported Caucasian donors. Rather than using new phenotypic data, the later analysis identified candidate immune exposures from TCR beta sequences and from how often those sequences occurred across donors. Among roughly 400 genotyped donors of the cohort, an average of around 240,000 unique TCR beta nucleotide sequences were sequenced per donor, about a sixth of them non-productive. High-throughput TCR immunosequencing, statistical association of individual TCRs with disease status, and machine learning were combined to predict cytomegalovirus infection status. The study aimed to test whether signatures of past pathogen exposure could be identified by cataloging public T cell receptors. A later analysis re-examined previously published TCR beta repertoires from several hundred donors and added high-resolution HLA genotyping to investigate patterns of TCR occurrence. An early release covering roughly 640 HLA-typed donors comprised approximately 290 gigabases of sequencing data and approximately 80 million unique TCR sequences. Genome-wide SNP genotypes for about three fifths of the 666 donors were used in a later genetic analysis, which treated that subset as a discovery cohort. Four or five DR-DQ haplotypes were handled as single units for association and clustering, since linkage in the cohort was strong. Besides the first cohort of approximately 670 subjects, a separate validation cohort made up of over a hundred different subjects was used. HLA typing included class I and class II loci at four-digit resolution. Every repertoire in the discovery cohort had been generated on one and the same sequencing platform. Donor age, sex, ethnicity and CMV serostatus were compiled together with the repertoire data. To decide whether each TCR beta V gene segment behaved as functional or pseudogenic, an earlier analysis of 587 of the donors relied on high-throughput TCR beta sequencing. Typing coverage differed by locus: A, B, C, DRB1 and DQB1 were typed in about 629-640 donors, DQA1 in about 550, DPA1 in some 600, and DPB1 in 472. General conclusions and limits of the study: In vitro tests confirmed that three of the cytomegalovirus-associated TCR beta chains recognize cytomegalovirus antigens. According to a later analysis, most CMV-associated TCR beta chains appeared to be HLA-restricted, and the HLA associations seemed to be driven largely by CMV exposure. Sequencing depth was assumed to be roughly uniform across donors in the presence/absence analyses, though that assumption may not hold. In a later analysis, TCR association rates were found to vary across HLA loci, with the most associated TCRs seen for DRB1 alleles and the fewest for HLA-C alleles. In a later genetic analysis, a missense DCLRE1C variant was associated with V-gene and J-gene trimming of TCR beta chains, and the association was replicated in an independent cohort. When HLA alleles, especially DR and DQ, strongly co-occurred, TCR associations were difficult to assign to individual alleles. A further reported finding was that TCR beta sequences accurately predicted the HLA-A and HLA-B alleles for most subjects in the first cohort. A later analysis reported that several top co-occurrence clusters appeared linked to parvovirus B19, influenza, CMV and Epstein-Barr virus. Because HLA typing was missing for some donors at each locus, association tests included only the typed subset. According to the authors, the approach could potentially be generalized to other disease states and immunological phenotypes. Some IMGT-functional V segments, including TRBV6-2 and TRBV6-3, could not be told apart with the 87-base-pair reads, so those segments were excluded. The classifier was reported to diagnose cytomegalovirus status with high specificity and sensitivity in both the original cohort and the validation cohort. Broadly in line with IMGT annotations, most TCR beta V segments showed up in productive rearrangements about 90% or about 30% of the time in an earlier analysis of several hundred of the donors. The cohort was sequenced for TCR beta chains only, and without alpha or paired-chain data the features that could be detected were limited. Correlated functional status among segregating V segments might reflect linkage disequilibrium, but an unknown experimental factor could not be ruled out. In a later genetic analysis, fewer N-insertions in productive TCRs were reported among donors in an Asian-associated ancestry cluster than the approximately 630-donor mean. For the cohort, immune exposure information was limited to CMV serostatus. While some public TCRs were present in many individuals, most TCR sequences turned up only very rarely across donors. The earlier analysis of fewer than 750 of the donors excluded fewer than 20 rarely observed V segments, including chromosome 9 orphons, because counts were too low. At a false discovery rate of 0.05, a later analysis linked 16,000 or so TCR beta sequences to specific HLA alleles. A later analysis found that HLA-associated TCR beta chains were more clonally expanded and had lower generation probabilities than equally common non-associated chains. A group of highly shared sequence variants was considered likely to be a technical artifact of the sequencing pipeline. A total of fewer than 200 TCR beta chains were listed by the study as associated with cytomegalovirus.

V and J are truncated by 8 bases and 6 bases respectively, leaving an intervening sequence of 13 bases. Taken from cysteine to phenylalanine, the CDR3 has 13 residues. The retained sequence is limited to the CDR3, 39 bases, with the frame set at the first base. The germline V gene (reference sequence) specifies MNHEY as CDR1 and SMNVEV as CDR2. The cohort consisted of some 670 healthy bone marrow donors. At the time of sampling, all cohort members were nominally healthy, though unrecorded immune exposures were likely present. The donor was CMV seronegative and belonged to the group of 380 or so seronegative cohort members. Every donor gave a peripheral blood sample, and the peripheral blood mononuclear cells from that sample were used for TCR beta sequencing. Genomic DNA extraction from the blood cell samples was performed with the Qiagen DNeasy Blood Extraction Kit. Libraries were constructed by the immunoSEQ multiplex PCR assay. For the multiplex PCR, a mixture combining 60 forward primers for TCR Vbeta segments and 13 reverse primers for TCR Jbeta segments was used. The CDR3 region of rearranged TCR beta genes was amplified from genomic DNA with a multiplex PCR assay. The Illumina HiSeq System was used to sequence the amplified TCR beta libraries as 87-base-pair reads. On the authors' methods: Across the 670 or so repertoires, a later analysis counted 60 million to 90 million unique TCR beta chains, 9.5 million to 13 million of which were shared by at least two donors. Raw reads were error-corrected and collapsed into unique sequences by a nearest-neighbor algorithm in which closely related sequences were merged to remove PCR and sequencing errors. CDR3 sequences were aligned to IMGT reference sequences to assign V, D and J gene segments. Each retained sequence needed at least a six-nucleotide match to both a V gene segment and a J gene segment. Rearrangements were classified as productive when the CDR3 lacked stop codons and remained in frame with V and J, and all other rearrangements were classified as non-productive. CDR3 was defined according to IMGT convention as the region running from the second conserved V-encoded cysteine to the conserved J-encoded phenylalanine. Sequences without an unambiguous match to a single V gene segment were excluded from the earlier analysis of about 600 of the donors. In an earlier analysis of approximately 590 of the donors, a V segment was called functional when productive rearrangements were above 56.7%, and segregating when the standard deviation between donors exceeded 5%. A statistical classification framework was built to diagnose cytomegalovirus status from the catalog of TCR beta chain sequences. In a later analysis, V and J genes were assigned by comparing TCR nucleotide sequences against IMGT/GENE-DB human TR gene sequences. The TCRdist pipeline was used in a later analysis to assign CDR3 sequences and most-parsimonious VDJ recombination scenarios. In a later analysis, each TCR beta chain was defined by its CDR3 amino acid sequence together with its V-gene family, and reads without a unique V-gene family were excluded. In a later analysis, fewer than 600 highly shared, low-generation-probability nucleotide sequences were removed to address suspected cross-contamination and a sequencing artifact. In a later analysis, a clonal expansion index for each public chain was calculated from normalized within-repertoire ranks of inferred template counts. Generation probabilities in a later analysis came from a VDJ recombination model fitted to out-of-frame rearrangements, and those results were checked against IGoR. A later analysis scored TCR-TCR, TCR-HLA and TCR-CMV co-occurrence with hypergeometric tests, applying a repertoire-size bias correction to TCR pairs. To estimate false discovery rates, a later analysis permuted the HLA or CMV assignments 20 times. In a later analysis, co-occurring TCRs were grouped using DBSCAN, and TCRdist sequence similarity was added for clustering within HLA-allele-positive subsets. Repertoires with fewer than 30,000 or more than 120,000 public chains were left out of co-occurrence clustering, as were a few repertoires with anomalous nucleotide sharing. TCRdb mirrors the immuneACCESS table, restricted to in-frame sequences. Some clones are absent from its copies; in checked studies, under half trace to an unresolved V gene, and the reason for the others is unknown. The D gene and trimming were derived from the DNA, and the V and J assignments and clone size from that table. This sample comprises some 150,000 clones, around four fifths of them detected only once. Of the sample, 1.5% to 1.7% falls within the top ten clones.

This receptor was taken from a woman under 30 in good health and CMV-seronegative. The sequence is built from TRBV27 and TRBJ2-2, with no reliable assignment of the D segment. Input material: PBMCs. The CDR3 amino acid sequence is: CASGPASAGELFF. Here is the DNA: TGTGCCAGCGGTCCTGCTAGTGCCGGGGAGCTGTTTTTT.